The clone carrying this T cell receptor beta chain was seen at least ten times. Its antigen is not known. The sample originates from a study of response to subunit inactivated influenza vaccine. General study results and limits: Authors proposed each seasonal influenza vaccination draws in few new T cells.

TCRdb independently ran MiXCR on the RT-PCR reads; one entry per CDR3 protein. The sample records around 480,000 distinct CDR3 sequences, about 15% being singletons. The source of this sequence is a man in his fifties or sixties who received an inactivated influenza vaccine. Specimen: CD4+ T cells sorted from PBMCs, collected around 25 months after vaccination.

CDR3 in amino acids: CSARDYRASGPYNEQFF. The CDR3 nucleotides are TGCAGTGCTAGAGATTATAGGGCTAGCGGACCCTACAATGAGCAGTTCTTC. V is TRBV20-1 and J is TRBJ2-1; 7 bases fit TRBD2. V was pared by 0 bases and J by 2 bases, with 10 bases of the junction left unmatched. This CDR3 region has 17 residues. Per the germline V gene, CDR1 is DFQATT and CDR2 is SNEGSKA (reference sequence).